The following is a TCR beta chain sequence with its context. It has no known antigen specificity. The source of the sample is a study of T cell responses to AZD1222 COVID-19 vaccine (dated by TCRdb to the early 2020s). A note on the overall study: A total of about 250 trial participants underwent TCR sequencing, of whom roughly 210 had received two doses of AZD1222 and 26 had received two doses of the MenACWY control vaccine. Enrollment into the trials was organized by age into subgroups of 18-55, 56-69 and 70-plus years, and those subgroups contained roughly 150, 30 and 60 TCR-sequenced participants, respectively.

This sample's time point label indicates: baseline before first vaccination. Vaccinee samples were obtained from the UK trials COV001 and COV002, which included a single-blind randomized controlled phase 2/3 trial of AZD1222 (ChAdOx1 nCoV-19) in healthy adults. For TCRbeta chain sequencing, PBMC samples from trial participants were taken at day 0 and at day 28 after the second dose. The full study reports these points: Conclusions about previously exposed vaccinees were limited because only a handful of AZD1222 recipients were SARS-CoV-2 seropositive at baseline. Because no samples from the day 14 peak response were available, repertoires could be characterized only after the peak T cell response. In the small 56-69-year group, the increase in depth fell short of significance, most likely because of low power. Vaccine-associated CD4 TCRs spanned the whole spike protein, with dominant responses in regions 160-218 and 743-854. Most participants were white British and females outnumbered males, and the authors suggested that clonal diversity may have been underestimated. After two AZD1222 doses, both the breadth and the depth of spike-specific TCRs were significantly higher than at day 0 and than in MenACWY recipients. Epitopes outside the regions mutated in the B.1.351 and B.1.1.7 variants were reportedly recognized by nearly half of the unique spike-specific TCRs.

The CDR3 regions of human TCRbeta chains were analyzed by immunosequencing. For the original study's pipeline: TCRs in the repertoires were matched against a reference library of SARS-CoV-2-specific TCRs that had been generated with the MIRA antigen-specificity platform. Breadth was defined as the fraction of unique TCRs that were SARS-CoV-2-associated. Depth was defined as the fraction of total T cells that were SARS-CoV-2-associated. Using the MIRA data, each spike-specific TCR was assigned both to the spike region to which the TCR was reactive and to a CD4 or CD8 class. Log10-transformed breadth and depth values were compared by one-way ANOVA with Sidak's multiple comparisons tests. TCRdb provides this immuneACCESS table in a form limited to in-frame rearrangements. Some clones are lacking; in checked studies, under half of them reflect an unresolved V gene, and why the rest are absent is not known. Clone size and the V and J calls come from that table; the DNA yielded D and trimming. This sample's table carries 150,000 or so clones. Under 2.5% of the sample is held by the ten biggest clonotypes.

Based on the germline V gene, the CDR1 and CDR2 sequences are SGHRS and YFSETQ. From the cysteine up to the phenylalanine, the CDR3 has a length of 15 residues. Solely the CDR3 DNA is kept, with 45 bases framed from the first base. V sheds 0 bases and J sheds 0 bases, leaving 6 bases between their ends. The rearrangement joined TRBV5-1 to TRBJ1-4; a confident D gene designation cannot be given. The sequencing sample was made of peripheral blood. This receptor was obtained from an adult in good health. The DNA sequence reads TGCGCCAGCAGCTTGGAATCCGCAACTAATGAAAAACTGTTTTTT. Translated, this gives CASSLESATNEKLFF.